This T cell receptor beta chain was observed in a study of T cell responses to AZD1222 COVID-19 vaccine. Second-dose recipients at about 4 or about 12 weeks were treated as one pooled group. Sequencing was performed with immunoSEQ multiplex PCR; in TCRdb, only in-frame clones are kept and a portion is missing. The sample has 150,000 to 250,000 clones, more than 85% seen once. As to this clone: An end of the junction does not agree with germline; a read error may underlie this.

The CDR3 spans 12 residues. Germline V lookup: CDR1 LGHDT, CDR2 YNNKEL (reference sequence). The sequence was collected from an adult who received the AZD1222 COVID-19 vaccine. The sample in question was peripheral blood, obtained 28 days after the second AZD1222 dose. The chain recombines TRBV3-1 (or the pseudogene TRBV3-2) with TRBJ1-1, with D possibly being TRBD1 (6 bases). The CDR3 protein is CASSQPRGDRIF. DNA for the CDR3: TGTGCCAGCAGCCAACCTAGGGGGGACCGAATCTTT.